This TCR beta chain was captured in a study of Ad26.COV2.S vaccination and SARS-CoV-2 variants. Study context: Dosing was one shot or two shots 56 days apart.

About this clone itself: Its antigen is not known.

Produced via immunoSEQ multiplex PCR; TCRdb's table is partial and in-frame only. The sample consists of approximately 300,000 clones, around 83% of them appearing once. The treatment denotes: 15 to 20 received Ad26.COV2.S at low or high dose, single or two shots; 5 received placebo; per-sample allocation not given. The samples date from day 63 after the first vaccine or placebo injection. The administered vaccine (an Ad26 vector) expressed Wuhan-strain SARS-CoV-2 spike. Study outcomes and limitations: Following vaccination, spike-specific CD8+ and CD4+ T cell responses reportedly exhibited substantial breadth. Placebo recipients trailed vaccine recipients in spike-specific TCR breadth.

The germline gives CDR1 LGHNA, CDR2 YSLEER. Trimming took off 0 bases at V and 3 bases at J, with 14 bases between the two ends. The CDR3 consists of 16 residues. The sequence was collected from a person between 18 and 65 years old who received the Ad26.COV2.S COVID-19 vaccine or a placebo. The sample in question was peripheral blood, obtained in a trial of Ad26.COV2.S vaccine versus placebo. The rearrangement links TRBV4-3 to TRBJ1-1; the D is unclear. CDR3 region: CASSQDWSPGDTEAFF. The CDR3 bases are TGCGCCAGCAGCCAAGATTGGAGTCCGGGTGACACTGAAGCTTTCTTT.